The clone carrying this TCR beta chain was picked up a small number of times. Its antigen is currently unknown. The PCR contained 60 Vbeta and 13 Jbeta primers. Source study methods: In a later analysis, of 80 million or so unique beta chains, 9 million to 11 million appeared in at least two donors. Assay used: immunoSEQ multiplex PCR; TCRdb lists only in-frame clones, some missing. The V and J calls and clone size were taken over from that table, and D and trimming were inferred from the DNA. Counted here are 130,000 to 150,000 clones, roughly 80% occurring once; the ten biggest clones make up approximately 6.2%. These data originate in a study of cytomegalovirus exposure and HLA in healthy donors. Germline V CDR1 and CDR2: SQVTM, ANQGSEA. This CDR3 is 14 amino acids long. V shed 5 bases and J shed 3 bases, with 17 bases lying between them. Regarding the study as a whole: TCR beta V segments were, for the most part, productive about 87% or about 30% of the time in an earlier analysis. HLA alleles showed associations with around 15,000 TCR beta sequences in a later analysis, at a 0.05 false discovery rate.

It was healthy bone marrow donors who served as donors. The rearrangement uses TRBV29-1 and TRBJ2-7, with D unresolved. The receptor comes from a middle-aged man in good health and CMV-seropositive. Specimen: PBMCs. In nucleotides, the CDR3 is TGCAGCGTTTCGATCGGGTCCTCTTTCTACGAGCAGTACTTC. It encodes CSVSIGSSFYEQYF.